A selection of T cell receptor beta chains follows, all from one sample in a study of blood T cell repertoires in COVID-19. TCRdb keeps only in-frame clones here, not all; method: immunoSEQ multiplex PCR. The sample contains about 89,000 clones, roughly 78% of which appear only once. Sequencing used peripheral blood. Receptors originate from a woman of 80 years or more with acute or convalescent COVID-19. CDR3s include the opening cysteine and the closing phenylalanine or tryptophan. The order of the fields is D gene, clone size, V gene, J gene, CDR3 protein, CDR3 DNA. The D gene is left open where the match is weak. The size entry is marked missing in some rows and otherwise reads once, few, many or a size class.

D gene: TRBD1; clone size: many; V gene: TRBV5-4; J gene: TRBJ2-7; CDR3 protein: CASSPRDRHYEQYF; CDR3 DNA: TGTGCCAGCAGCCCCCGGGACAGGCACTACGAGCAGTACTTC
D gene: TRBD1; clone size: NA; V gene: TRBV6-5; J gene: TRBJ2-7; CDR3 protein: CASSYSSWDSSYEQYF; CDR3 DNA: TGTGCCAGCAGTTACTCGAGCTGGGACAGCTCCTACGAGCAGTACTTC
D gene: NA; clone size: NA; V gene: TRBV7-3; J gene: TRBJ2-5; CDR3 protein: CASSPQGGSAQYF; CDR3 DNA: TGTGCCAGCAGCCCCCAAGGCGGTTCGGCCCAGTACTTC
D gene: TRBD1; clone size: NA; V gene: TRBV11-1; J gene: TRBJ1-4; CDR3 protein: CASSFRTGRSEKLFF; CDR3 DNA: TGTGCCAGCAGCTTTCGGACAGGGCGGAGCGAAAAACTGTTTTTT
D gene: TRBD1; clone size: NA; V gene: TRBV5-1; J gene: TRBJ2-7; CDR3 protein: CASSRGQSDEQYF; CDR3 DNA: TGCGCCAGCAGCAGGGGACAGAGCGACGAGCAGTACTTC
D gene: TRBD1; clone size: NA; V gene: TRBV5-1; J gene: TRBJ2-1; CDR3 protein: CASSYQGQGEAEQFF; CDR3 DNA: TGCGCCAGCAGCTACCAGGGACAGGGTGAGGCTGAGCAGTTCTTC
D gene: NA; clone size: NA; V gene: TRBV2; J gene: TRBJ2-7; CDR3 protein: CASTMTLWEQYF; CDR3 DNA: TGTGCCAGCACTATGACACTCTGGGAGCAGTACTTC
D gene: TRBD2; clone size: once; V gene: TRBV5-1; J gene: TRBJ2-2; CDR3 protein: CASSWGLAGANTGELFF; CDR3 DNA: TGCGCCAGCAGCTGGGGGTTAGCGGGAGCGAACACCGGGGAGCTGTTTTTT
D gene: NA; clone size: NA; V gene: TRBV18; J gene: TRBJ1-4; CDR3 protein: CASSPPGAEGLFF; CDR3 DNA: TGTGCCAGCTCACCACCTGGGGCGGAGGGACTGTTTTTT
D gene: TRBD2; clone size: NA; V gene: TRBV6-4; J gene: TRBJ2-1; CDR3 protein: CASSDSYGASGSYNEQFF; CDR3 DNA: TGTGCCAGCAGTGACTCTTATGGGGCTAGCGGGTCGTACAATGAGCAGTTCTTC
D gene: TRBD1; clone size: few; V gene: TRBV4-2; J gene: TRBJ2-7; CDR3 protein: CASSQALGQGYEQYF; CDR3 DNA: TGTGCCAGCAGCCAAGCTTTGGGACAGGGGTACGAGCAGTACTTC
D gene: NA; clone size: NA; V gene: TRBV30; J gene: TRBJ2-4; CDR3 protein: CAGGIQGISKNIQYF; CDR3 DNA: TGTGCCGGGGGGATACAGGGAATCTCCAAAAACATTCAGTACTTC
D gene: NA; clone size: NA; V gene: TRBV19; J gene: TRBJ2-1; CDR3 protein: CASSMRGLLSSYNEQFF; CDR3 DNA: TGTGCCAGTAGTATGCGGGGACTCCTAAGCTCCTACAATGAGCAGTTCTTC
D gene: NA; clone size: NA; V gene: TRBV7-2; J gene: TRBJ2-5; CDR3 protein: CASSLHPGIETQYF; CDR3 DNA: TGTGCCAGCAGCTTACATCCGGGAATAGAGACCCAGTACTTC
D gene: TRBD1; clone size: NA; V gene: TRBV7-2; J gene: TRBJ2-1; CDR3 protein: CASSSNRQGMAGEQFF; CDR3 DNA: TGTGCCAGCAGCTCTAACCGACAGGGAATGGCCGGTGAGCAGTTCTTC
D gene: TRBD1; clone size: NA; V gene: TRBV19; J gene: TRBJ1-2; CDR3 protein: CASRDRSVYGYTF; CDR3 DNA: TGTGCCAGCCGGGACAGGAGCGTCTATGGCTACACCTTC
D gene: NA; clone size: NA; V gene: TRBV3-1/TRBV3-2; J gene: TRBJ2-2; CDR3 protein: CASSPSGGIGELFF; CDR3 DNA: TGTGCCAGCAGCCCTTCTGGCGGGATCGGGGAGCTGTTTTTT
D gene: NA; clone size: NA; V gene: TRBV12-3/TRBV12-4; J gene: TRBJ2-7; CDR3 protein: CASSPTGFYEQYF; CDR3 DNA: TGTGCCAGCAGCCCAACAGGTTTCTACGAGCAGTACTTC
D gene: NA; clone size: NA; V gene: TRBV6-5; J gene: TRBJ2-5; CDR3 protein: CASSKNTGETQYF; CDR3 DNA: TGTGCCAGCAGTAAAAACACGGGGGAGACCCAGTACTTC
D gene: TRBD2; clone size: NA; V gene: TRBV6-7; J gene: TRBJ2-2; CDR3 protein: CARPLGTSGRGGELFF; CDR3 DNA: TGTGCCAGGCCACTCGGGACTAGCGGGAGAGGGGGGGAGCTGTTTTTT
D gene: NA; clone size: NA; V gene: TRBV6-5; J gene: TRBJ2-1; CDR3 protein: CASSYSTQGSYNEQFF; CDR3 DNA: TGTGCCAGCAGTTACTCGACCCAGGGCTCCTACAATGAGCAGTTCTTC
D gene: NA; clone size: NA; V gene: TRBV12-3/TRBV12-4; J gene: TRBJ2-5; CDR3 protein: CASKGTHEETQYF; CDR3 DNA: TGTGCCAGCAAGGGGACTCACGAAGAGACCCAGTACTTC
D gene: TRBD1; clone size: NA; V gene: TRBV7-3; J gene: TRBJ2-5; CDR3 protein: CASSLKGGAETQYF; CDR3 DNA: TGTGCCAGCAGCTTAAAAGGGGGCGCGGAGACCCAGTACTTC
D gene: NA; clone size: NA; V gene: TRBV5-4; J gene: TRBJ2-7; CDR3 protein: CASTLRGSGYEQYF; CDR3 DNA: TGTGCCAGCACTCTTCGGGGAAGCGGCTACGAGCAGTACTTC
D gene: TRBD1; clone size: NA; V gene: TRBV30; J gene: TRBJ2-2; CDR3 protein: CAWRKKGTGQAGELFF; CDR3 DNA: TGTGCCTGGAGGAAAAAGGGGACAGGGCAGGCCGGGGAGCTGTTTTTT
D gene: NA; clone size: NA; V gene: TRBV12-2; J gene: TRBJ2-7; CDR3 protein: CASRLRDREGYEQYF; CDR3 DNA: TGTGCAAGTCGCCTCCGGGACAGAGAAGGCTACGAGCAGTACTTC
D gene: NA; clone size: NA; V gene: TRBV5-1; J gene: TRBJ1-6; CDR3 protein: CASSLAAQGGSPLHF; CDR3 DNA: TGCGCCAGCAGCTTGGCAGCGCAGGGTGGTTCACCCCTCCACTTT
D gene: TRBD1; clone size: NA; V gene: TRBV30; J gene: TRBJ2-1; CDR3 protein: CAWIDRARPIEQFF; CDR3 DNA: TGTGCCTGGATTGACAGGGCCCGCCCGATTGAGCAGTTCTTC
D gene: TRBD1; clone size: few; V gene: TRBV29-1; J gene: TRBJ2-5; CDR3 protein: CSVGGQTGGTQYF; CDR3 DNA: TGCAGCGTTGGGGGACAGACCGGAGGGACCCAGTACTTC
D gene: NA; clone size: NA; V gene: TRBV30; J gene: TRBJ2-6; CDR3 protein: CAWSRGSGANVLTF; CDR3 DNA: TGTGCCTGGAGCCGGGGGTCTGGGGCCAACGTCCTGACTTTC
D gene: TRBD1; clone size: many; V gene: TRBV5-1; J gene: TRBJ1-4; CDR3 protein: CASSLWGTVRGEKLFF; CDR3 DNA: TGCGCCAGCAGCTTGTGGGGGACAGTGAGGGGTGAAAAACTGTTTTTT
D gene: NA; clone size: NA; V gene: TRBV2; J gene: TRBJ1-5; CDR3 protein: CASSKEALNQPQHF; CDR3 DNA: TGTGCCAGCAGCAAAGAGGCCCTCAATCAGCCCCAGCATTTT
D gene: TRBD1; clone size: NA; V gene: TRBV5-4; J gene: TRBJ2-5; CDR3 protein: CASSLEGQAGLETQYF; CDR3 DNA: TGTGCCAGCAGCTTGGAGGGACAGGCCGGATTAGAGACCCAGTACTTC
D gene: NA; clone size: NA; V gene: TRBV7-9; J gene: TRBJ2-7; CDR3 protein: CASNRLTTYEQYF; CDR3 DNA: TGTGCCAGCAACAGACTAACCACCTACGAGCAGTACTTC
D gene: NA; clone size: NA; V gene: TRBV6-5; J gene: TRBJ2-5; CDR3 protein: CASSYRDFQETQYF; CDR3 DNA: TGTGCCAGCAGTTACCGGGACTTCCAAGAGACCCAGTACTTC
D gene: NA; clone size: NA; V gene: TRBV6-5; J gene: TRBJ1-5; CDR3 protein: CASTEAGGSSGPQHF; CDR3 DNA: TGTGCCAGCACCGAGGCGGGCGGCAGTTCGGGGCCCCAGCATTTT
D gene: TRBD2; clone size: NA; V gene: TRBV15; J gene: TRBJ2-1; CDR3 protein: CATSRSGSSYNEQFF; CDR3 DNA: TGTGCCACCAGCAGAAGCGGGAGCTCCTACAATGAGCAGTTCTTC
D gene: TRBD1; clone size: few; V gene: TRBV18; J gene: TRBJ1-2; CDR3 protein: CASSADREGYTF; CDR3 DNA: TGTGCCAGCTCCGCGGACAGGGAAGGCTACACCTTC
D gene: TRBD2; clone size: NA; V gene: TRBV5-1; J gene: TRBJ2-1; CDR3 protein: CASSLAGLASGNEQFF; CDR3 DNA: TGCGCCAGCAGCTTGGCAGGACTAGCAAGTGGTAATGAGCAGTTCTTC
D gene: NA; clone size: NA; V gene: TRBV5-1; J gene: TRBJ2-5; CDR3 protein: CASSRALAETKEETQYF; CDR3 DNA: TGCGCCAGCAGCCGGGCCTTAGCGGAGACCAAAGAGGAGACCCAGTACTTC
D gene: TRBD1; clone size: NA; V gene: TRBV18; J gene: TRBJ1-1; CDR3 protein: CASSRTGTTNTEAFF; CDR3 DNA: TGTGCCAGCTCTCGGACAGGGACGACGAACACTGAAGCTTTCTTT
D gene: NA; clone size: NA; V gene: TRBV6-5; J gene: TRBJ1-3; CDR3 protein: CASRAPSSGNTIYF; CDR3 DNA: TGTGCCAGCAGGGCCCCAAGCTCTGGAAACACCATATATTTT
D gene: NA; clone size: NA; V gene: TRBV30; J gene: TRBJ2-7; CDR3 protein: CAWTRDTLAEQYF; CDR3 DNA: TGTGCCTGGACCCGGGACACCCTTGCCGAGCAGTACTTC
D gene: TRBD2; clone size: NA; V gene: TRBV18; J gene: TRBJ2-3; CDR3 protein: CASSRISSGGSDTQYF; CDR3 DNA: TGTGCCAGCTCACGTATTTCTAGCGGGGGATCAGATACGCAGTATTTT